Here is one T cell receptor beta chain with its context. The CDR3 length is 16 residues. CDR1 is MNHEY, CDR2 SVGAGI, per germline. Trimming removed 4 bases at V and 2 bases at J, with 17 bases between. The entry originates in a study of blood T cell repertoires in COVID-19. Repertoires were generated with immunoSEQ multiplex PCR, while TCRdb's copy carries only in-frame clones and drops some. The data show hundreds of thousands of clones, with around 88% seen just once and around 6% held by the top ten. Input material: peripheral blood. This clonotype was sampled from a man aged 80 or over with acute or convalescent COVID-19. This rearrangement joins TRBV6-5 to TRBJ2-5; tentatively, D is TRBD1 (6 bases). This CDR3 is CASSSPDRPGQETQYF. CDR3 nucleotide sequence: TGTGCCAGCAGTTCCCCCGACAGGCCAGGTCAAGAGACCCAGTACTTC.